This T cell receptor (beta chain) stems from a study of blood T cell repertoires in COVID-19. On the study more broadly: Material from acute and convalescent COVID-19 was sourced from the United States, Italy and Spain.

This clone is a singleton in its sample. Clones were read by immunoSEQ multiplex PCR, and TCRdb kept only the in-frame ones, dropping some. This sample yields about 110,000 clones, of which 75% to 90% are seen a single time; 5.5% to 8.5% belongs to the top ten. V was shortened by 1 base and J by 6 bases, with 14 bases between the two germline ends. The CDR3 totals 15 residues. The germline V gene encodes CDR1 LGHNA and CDR2 YNFKEQ. The chain couples TRBV4-2 to TRBJ2-3; TRBD2 might be the D (7 bases). This clonotype originated in a woman aged 45-65 years with acute or convalescent COVID-19. Sequenced: peripheral blood. This chain's CDR3 is CASSQGGGAEDTQYF. The CDR3 region has the DNA TGTGCCAGCAGCCAAGGCGGGGGCGCCGAGGATACGCAGTATTTT.